The rows below give T cell receptor beta chains drawn from one sample of a study of T-cell reconstitution after alpha-beta-depleted transplantation in children. TCRdb processed the PCR reads anew with MiXCR; each CDR3 protein has one entry. The sample carries about 300,000 distinct CDR3 sequences, 10% recorded once. The starting material was PBMCs, obtained before TCRalphabeta/CD19-depleted stem cell transplant. The receptors derive from a boy less than two years old with acute myeloid leukemia, due to receive a stem cell transplant. Both conserved end residues are part of each CDR3. Fields, in order: CDR3 length, V gene, CDR3 protein.

16 | TRBV5-1 | CASSLNRGLAKNIQYF
17 | TRBV2 | CASTRSPGLAGVDTQYF
14 | TRBV20-1 | CSARDPAGNNEQFF
12 | TRBV5-1 | CASSQGAYEQYF
17 | TRBV29-1 | CSVFLIWTGEEGETQYF
14 | TRBV28 | CASSLVAARAEAFF
12 | TRBV29-1 | CSVEAGIYEQYF
16 | TRBV5-1 | CASSSVAGAGYETQYF
17 | TRBV28 | CASSLTLGKVSSYEQYF
13 | TRBV12-3/TRBV12-4 | CASLRTGSAIQYF
16 | TRBV18 | CASSPRGEVLSGELFF
17 | TRBV12-3/TRBV12-4 | CASSLFPSLAEQETQYF
16 | TRBV4-2 | CASSQAPNAGANVLTF
11 | TRBV3-1 | CASSLNLEQFF
15 | TRBV28 | CASSLMAGPQETQYF
16 | TRBV7-2 | CASSLVSGSSYNEQFF
15 | TRBV3-1 | CASSQGGRVSYEQYF
16 | TRBV5-1 | CASSLVASGRYNEQFF
14 | TRBV7-2 | CASSARQGRSGYTF
14 | TRBV12-5 | CASGRDRENQPQHF
13 | TRBV20-1 | CSARGAGPYEQYF
13 | TRBV7-2 | CASSLGPVQKLFF
17 | TRBV4-3 | CASSQDRAQYIGNTIYF
15 | TRBV20-1 | CSARGQGPLTGELFF
17 | TRBV27 | CASSLIPSGQGANEQFF
14 | TRBV7-3 | CASSFGLMGDTQYF
18 | TRBV4-2 | CASSQGDRGKDSYNEQFF
14 | TRBV5-1 | CASSGSTGKYEQFF
16 | TRBV5-5 | CASSLEGRGGYNEQFF